The source of this T cell receptor (beta chain) is a study of blood T cell repertoires in COVID-19. The protocol was immunoSEQ multiplex PCR, while the TCRdb copy is restricted to in-frame clones and leaves out a portion. Here the sample spans about 31,000 clones, more than 80% being singletons. The V gene lost 3 bases and the J gene lost 0 bases, with 12 bases spanning the gap. Per germline, CDR1 LGHDT and CDR2 YNNKEL (reference sequence). The CDR3 totals 16 residues. The sample taken for sequencing was peripheral blood. The chain joins TRBV3-1 (or the pseudogene TRBV3-2) to TRBJ1-5; no reliable D call. This TCR was recovered from a woman aged 40 to 50 with active or convalescent COVID-19. DNA for the CDR3: TGTGCCAGCAGCCATACAACAGACCATAGCAATCAGCCCCAGCATTTT. Residues: CASSHTTDHSNQPQHF.